The next 11 T cell receptor beta chains were all read from a single sample in a study of post-analysis software for immune sequencing data (dated by TCRdb to between 2014 and 2016). The library was made by PCR. The sequencer listed for this sample is Illumina HiSeq 2500. To reduce PCR and sequencing biases, unique molecular identifiers were built into the TCR beta cDNA libraries. TCRdb passed the public sequencing reads through fastp at Q25 and MiXCR, retaining productive beta sequences. Entries are consolidated by CDR3 protein sequence, retaining the most common genes and DNA. This sample holds about 770,000 distinct CDR3 sequences; about 45% were observed only once. The top ten constitute 4.9% of the sample. These receptors' antigens are unknown. Findings and caveats that apply to the study as a whole: Patients showed significantly higher frequencies than controls for a handful of TRBV segments, among them TRBV5-6, TRBV5-1 and TRBV20-1.

The sample consisted of blood. These receptors all stem from a girl aged 10 to 17 with multiple sclerosis.

This rearrangement joins TRBV15 to TRBJ2-1, with 10 bases lining up with TRBD1. The J segment lost 6 bases and the V segment lost 3 bases, leaving 5 bases of the junction unmatched. CDR3 length: 15 amino acids. CDR1 LNHNV and CDR2 YYDKDF come from the germline V gene (reference sequence). CDR3 in DNA: TGTGCCACCAGCAGTTGGGGACAGGGGTTCAATGAGCAGTTCTTC. Its protein is CATSSWGQGFNEQFF.

The chain employs TRBV25-1 and TRBJ2-1, with TRBD2 matching 9 bases. This CDR3 is built from 16 residues. The ends lost 4 bases at V and 4 bases at J; junction bases unmatched: 8. CDR1 MGHDK and CDR2 SYGVNS come from the germline V gene. The CDR3 coding sequence is TGTGCCAGCAGTGCCGCGACTAGCGGAGGGTACAATGAGCAGTTCTTC. This codes for CASSAATSGGYNEQFF.

This clonotype came up a few times. This rearrangement joins TRBV12-3 or TRBV12-4 to TRBJ1-2, with a tentative D call TRBD1 (6 bases). This CDR3 contains 15 residues. V gave up 7 bases and J gave up 5 bases, with 20 bases separating them. CDR3 coding DNA: TGTGCCAGCACCTTAGGGCAGGGGTACATGTATGGCTACACCTTC. It specifies CASTLGQGYMYGYTF.

This clonotype was observed a few times. The chain is built from TRBV7-9 and TRBJ2-7, with D unresolved. The closer fit of TRBJ2-5 to the DNA end suggests the J call may be wrong. This CDR3 has 15 residues. CDR1 and CDR2 (germline): SEHNR, FQNEAQ (reference sequence). DNA for the CDR3: TGTGCCAGCAGCTTACTGACGGGTCGTCAAGAGACCCAGTACTTC. Translated: CASSLLTGRQETQYF.

This chain joins TRBV29-1 and TRBJ2-1; D is perhaps TRBD2 (5 bases). Germline CDR1 is SQVTM and CDR2 is ANQGSEA. The CDR3 is made up of 15 amino acids. The V end lost 2 bases, the J end lost 1 base, and 12 bases lay between the germline ends. The CDR3 DNA reads TGCAGCGTTGAAATCGTGGGAGATTCCTACAATGAGCAGTTCTTC. Its translation: CSVEIVGDSYNEQFF.

This clonotype appeared a few times. V is TRBV12-3 or TRBV12-4 and J is TRBJ1-1; 9 bases match TRBD1. The V segment lost 6 bases and the J segment 8 bases; nucleotides outside the gene matches: 13. This CDR3 has 15 residues. CDR3 sequence (DNA): TGTGCCAGCAGAATAAAACCGGGACAGGGTAGGGAAGCTTTCTTT. It encodes CASRIKPGQGREAFF.

V is TRBV20-1 and J is TRBJ2-1, with 15 positions matching TRBD2. This CDR3 has 15 amino acids. Germline V gene lookup returns CDR1 DFQATT and CDR2 SNEGSKA (reference sequence). The V and J ends lost 7 bases and 5 bases, in that order; junction bases with no gene match: 6. Here the CDR3 DNA reads TGCAGTGTTCTGAGGACTAGCGGGAGGGACAATGAGCAGTTCTTC. Translated: CSVLRTSGRDNEQFF.

The DNA of the CDR3 is TGTGCCAGCAGCTTAGACCAGGGGTACAATGAGCAGTTCTTC. Its translation is CASSLDQGYNEQFF. The chain carries TRBV7-2 and TRBJ2-1; D is perhaps TRBD1 (6 bases). Germline CDR1 SGHTA, CDR2 FQGNSA. The ends were cut back, 1 base at V and 4 bases at J, with 8 bases in the middle. The length of the CDR3 is 14 residues.

In its sample, this clonotype was seen a few times. The chain has TRBV10-3 and TRBJ2-1; a possible D gene is TRBD1 (6 bases). In germline, CDR1 is ENHRY, CDR2 SYGVKD. The V and J ends lost 4 bases and 7 bases respectively, with 17 bases between them. The CDR3 consists of 15 residues. The CDR3 DNA sequence: TGTGCCATCAGTGGTGGGGAACAGGGTCGGAATGAGCAGTTCTTC. It translates to CAISGGEQGRNEQFF.

This clonotype was counted only a few times. The chain employs TRBV7-8 and TRBJ2-7; 7 bases agree with TRBD1. This CDR3 is 12 amino acids long. The V gene's germline CDR1 is SGHVS and CDR2 FQNEAQ. The V segment lost 8 bases and the J segment 2 bases; nucleotides outside the gene matches: 3. The CDR3 bases are TGTGCCAGCGCTGACAGGGCCTACGAGCAGTACTTC. Translation gives CASADRAYEQYF.

The V call is TRBV11-2, the J call TRBJ1-4; D is ambiguous. V was clipped by 3 bases and J by 5 bases, with 13 bases between them. The CDR3 spans 15 residues. Looked up from germline, CDR1 is SGHAT and CDR2 is FQNNGV. The CDR3 bases are TGTGCCAGCAGCTTGGACGGCTCGGGGAATGAAAAACTGTTTTTT. It specifies CASSLDGSGNEKLFF.